The 18 T cell receptor beta chains reported below all come from one sample, sequenced in a study of Ad26.COV2.S vaccination and SARS-CoV-2 variants. Here immunoSEQ multiplex PCR was the method, and the copy in TCRdb shows in-frame clones only, minus some. This sample has hundreds of thousands of clones, with 75% to 95% found just once. Treatment in this sample: 15 to 20 received Ad26.COV2.S at low or high dose, single or two shots; about 5 received placebo; per-sample allocation not given. The samples date from day 63 after the first vaccine or placebo injection. Here the sequenced sample was peripheral blood, taken in a trial of Ad26.COV2.S vaccine versus placebo. The origin of the receptors is a person between 18 and 60 years old who received the Ad26.COV2.S COVID-19 vaccine or a placebo.

This chain joins TRBV4-3 and TRBJ1-2, with unresolved D. CDR3 length: 13 residues. Germline V CDR1 and CDR2: LGHNA, YSLEER. V was pared by 2 bases and J by 4 bases, with 8 bases between. Here the CDR3 DNA reads TGCGCCAGCAGCCAATCACGGATCTATGGCTACACCTTC. Translating it yields CASSQSRIYGYTF.

This chain connects TRBV11-2 to TRBJ2-1; the D is unclear. Trimming stripped 1 base from V and 4 bases from J, with 8 bases between. Germline V gene data show CDR1 as SGHAT and CDR2 as FQNNGV. The CDR3 length is 14 residues. CDR3 in DNA: TGTGCCAGCAGCTTAGGAGCAGAATACAATGAGCAGTTCTTC. Its protein is CASSLGAEYNEQFF.

This sequence joins TRBV19 and TRBJ2-7; D possibly matches TRBD1 or TRBD2 (5 bases each). CDR3 length: 17 amino acids. V lost 9 bases, J lost 9 bases, and 33 bases lay in between. Germline CDR1 LNHDA, CDR2 SQIVND (reference sequence). The CDR3, as DNA: TGTGCCAGCACAGATGGGGCCCAGATTGCGGGCGCCATCGGGCAGTACTTC. This gives the protein CASTDGAQIAGAIGQYF.

This rearrangement joins TRBV30 to TRBJ2-1, with TRBD1 matching over 8 bases. Looked up from germline, CDR1 is GTSNPN and CDR2 is SVGIG (reference sequence). There are 14 residues in the CDR3. Unmatched junction bases numbered 6, after V lost 5 bases and J lost 3 bases. The CDR3 bases are TGTGCCTGGCGCCGGGACAGGCTCTACAATGAGCAGTTCTTC. Its translation: CAWRRDRLYNEQFF.

The chain uses TRBV28 and TRBJ1-2; 7 bases align to TRBD1. The CDR3 sequence is 13 residues long. The V segment lost 4 bases and the J segment 4 bases; nucleotides outside the gene matches: 3. Germline V CDR1 and CDR2: MDHEN, SYDVKM. The CDR3 bases are TGTGCCAGCAGTTCTCCAGGGGGCTATGGCTACACCTTC. Protein: CASSSPGGYGYTF.

The V gene is TRBV10-3, the J gene TRBJ2-3; no reliable D call. Per the germline V gene, CDR1 is ENHRY and CDR2 is SYGVKD. The CDR3 has 14 amino acids. Trimming removed 7 bases from V and 1 base from J, with 12 bases in between. The DNA for the CDR3 is TGTGCCATCATGACCGGGTCAGGCACAGATACGCAGTATTTT. Its protein is CAIMTGSGTDTQYF.

The CDR3 DNA follows: TGCGCCAGCAGCTTGGGAGGGGGCCCTTCCTACGAGCAGTACTTC. This codes for CASSLGGGPSYEQYF. The chain couples TRBV5-1 to TRBJ2-7; TRBD1 aligns across 7 bases. CDR1 and CDR2 (germline): SGHRS, YFSETQ. J was trimmed by 1 base and V by 0 bases; bases with no gene match: 4. This CDR3 is 15 amino acids long.

There are a few counts of this clone. This chain uses TRBV5-8 with TRBJ1-5; possibly TRBD1 for D (6 bases). Trimming took off 0 bases at V and 4 bases at J, with 14 bases between the two ends. This CDR3 has 16 residues. Looked up from germline, CDR1 is SGHTS and CDR2 is YDEGEE. The DNA for the CDR3 is TGTGCCAGCAGCTTGGGAAGGGGGTCGGGAAATCAGCCCCAGCATTTT. Translated, it gives CASSLGRGSGNQPQHF.

This chain links TRBV2 with TRBJ1-4; 9 bases are shared with TRBD1. The CDR3 extends over 16 amino acids. Germline trimming cut 5 bases from V and 7 bases from J; bases unmatched to any gene: 11. Germline V gene sequence: CDR1 SNHLY, CDR2 FYNNEI. In DNA form, the CDR3 reads TGTGCCAGCAGTTTAGGACAGGGGATGATGAGTGAAAAACTGTTTTTT. Translating gives CASSLGQGMMSEKLFF. Based on the CDR3 plus reference TRBV2 and TRBJ1-4, the full variable domain is EPEVTQTPSHQVTQMGQEVILRCVPISNHLYFYWYRQILGQKVEFLVSFYNNEISEKSEIFDDQFSVERPDGSNFTLKIRSTKLEDSAMYFCASSLGQGMMSEKLFFGSGTQLSVL.

Only one count was recorded for this clone. The gene calls are TRBV6-2 or TRBV6-3 and TRBJ2-7; 8 bases agree with TRBD1. This CDR3 is 14 amino acids long. V lost 5 bases and J lost 4; bases outside the gene matches: 7. The germline V gene encodes CDR1 MNHEY and CDR2 SVGEGT. This CDR3 reads CASSDYRGLYEQYF. The CDR3 DNA follows: TGTGCCAGCAGTGATTACAGGGGGTTGTACGAGCAGTACTTC.

This clone appeared many times. The V gene is TRBV7-2, the J gene TRBJ2-1, with TRBD2 identical over 9 bases. CDR3 length equals 13 residues. V was pared by 5 bases and J by 7 bases, with 3 bases of the junction left unmatched. Germline CDR1 is SGHTA and CDR2 is FQGNSA. CDR3 residues: CASSITSGNEQFF. DNA for the CDR3: TGTGCCAGCAGCATTACTAGCGGGAATGAGCAGTTCTTC.

The V call is TRBV4-3, the J call TRBJ2-1; 10 bases line up with TRBD2. This CDR3 is 16 amino acids long. CDR1 LGHNA and CDR2 YSLEER come from the germline V gene. V shed 5 bases and J 6 bases; nucleotides not matched to a gene: 10. The chain's CDR3 is CASSKDLLAGANEQFF. For the CDR3, the DNA is TGCGCCAGCAGCAAGGATCTGCTAGCGGGAGCCAATGAGCAGTTCTTC.

The chain combines TRBV25-1 with TRBJ2-7, with D tentatively TRBD1 or TRBD2 (5 bases each). Per the germline V gene, CDR1 is MGHDK and CDR2 is SYGVNS. The CDR3 consists of 15 residues. Trimming stripped 3 bases from V and 0 bases from J, with 12 bases between. The CDR3 spells CASSEAWGFSYEQYF. The CDR3 DNA reads TGTGCCAGCAGTGAGGCGTGGGGGTTCTCCTACGAGCAGTACTTC.

The chain recombines TRBV6-5 with TRBJ2-7; D unclear. The ends were cut back, 5 bases at V and 5 bases at J, with 16 bases in the middle. The CDR3 is 14 residues long. Germline assignment: CDR1 MNHEY and CDR2 SVGAGI. CDR3 nucleotides: TGTGCCAGCAGTACTGACGACATTCCCCACGAGCAGTACTTC. The encoded protein is CASSTDDIPHEQYF.

This clone was detected once. The CDR3 here is CASRTGTSGGYNEQFF. The CDR3 DNA reads as TGTGCCAGCAGAACCGGGACTAGCGGAGGTTACAATGAGCAGTTCTTC. V and J are TRBV2 and TRBJ2-1, with 11 bases matching TRBD2. The germline V gene has CDR1 SNHLY and CDR2 FYNNEI. The CDR3 sequence is 16 residues long. V lost 6 bases and J lost 4; bases outside the gene matches: 8.

This clone was recorded a few times. The rearrangement links TRBV30 to TRBJ2-1, with TRBD1 as a possible D gene (5 bases). The CDR3 spans 14 residues. Deletions cut 3 bases from V and 0 bases from J, with 9 bases between. Germline-derived CDR1 and CDR2 are GTSNPN and SVGIG (reference sequence). CDR3: CAWSADSSYNEQFF. Here the CDR3 DNA reads TGTGCCTGGAGCGCTGACAGCTCCTACAATGAGCAGTTCTTC.

V gene TRBV7-2 combines with J gene TRBJ2-7; 7 bases agree with TRBD1. Germline V CDR1 and CDR2: SGHTA, FQGNSA. The CDR3 spans 14 residues. With V trimmed by 1 base and J by 5 bases, 5 bases remained unmatched. CDR3 region: CASSLVTGIDEQYF. The DNA for the CDR3 is TGTGCCAGCAGCTTAGTGACAGGGATCGACGAGCAGTACTTC.

This chain connects TRBV20-1 to TRBJ2-2; D gene ambiguous. From germline, CDR1 is DFQATT and CDR2 SNEGSKA (reference sequence). The CDR3 is 14 amino acids. V shed 3 bases and J shed 4 bases, with 12 bases lying between them. DNA of the CDR3: TGCAGTGCTAGTCCGGTAGGGCGCACCGGGGAGCTGTTTTTT. This translates into CSASPVGRTGELFF.